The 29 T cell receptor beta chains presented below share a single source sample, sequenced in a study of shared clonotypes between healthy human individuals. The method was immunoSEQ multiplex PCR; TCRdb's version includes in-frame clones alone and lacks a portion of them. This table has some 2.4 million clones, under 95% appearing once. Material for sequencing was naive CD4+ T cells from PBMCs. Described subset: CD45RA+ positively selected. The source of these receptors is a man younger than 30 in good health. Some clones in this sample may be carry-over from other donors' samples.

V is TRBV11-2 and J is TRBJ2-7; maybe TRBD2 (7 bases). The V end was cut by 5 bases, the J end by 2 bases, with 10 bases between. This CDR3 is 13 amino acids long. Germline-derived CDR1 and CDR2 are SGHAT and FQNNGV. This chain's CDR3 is CASSRGAAYEQYF. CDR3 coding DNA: TGTGCCAGCAGCCGGGGGGCAGCCTACGAGCAGTACTTC.

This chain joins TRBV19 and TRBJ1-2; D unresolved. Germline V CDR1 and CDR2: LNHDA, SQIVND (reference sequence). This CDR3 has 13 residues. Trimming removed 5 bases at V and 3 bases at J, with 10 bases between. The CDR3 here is CASSFRRDYGYTF. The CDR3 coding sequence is TGTGCCAGTAGTTTTCGCCGGGACTATGGCTACACCTTC.

The CDR3 DNA reads as TGTGCCAGCTATTGGGGGCGGGAATCGTGGTTCTTC. The encoded protein is CASYWGRESWFF. The chain is built from TRBV2 and TRBJ2-1; D possibly uses TRBD1 or TRBD2 (6 bases each). Germline loops: CDR1 SNHLY, CDR2 FYNNEI. V shed 8 bases and J shed 15 bases, with 20 bases lying between them. The CDR3 length is 12 residues. Full variable domain (rest looked up from reference TRBV2 and TRBJ2-1): EPEVTQTPSHQVTQMGQEVILRCVPISNHLYFYWYRQILGQKVEFLVSFYNNEISEKSEIFDDQFSVERPDGSNFTLKIRSTKLEDSAMYFCASYWGRESWFFGPGTRLTVL.

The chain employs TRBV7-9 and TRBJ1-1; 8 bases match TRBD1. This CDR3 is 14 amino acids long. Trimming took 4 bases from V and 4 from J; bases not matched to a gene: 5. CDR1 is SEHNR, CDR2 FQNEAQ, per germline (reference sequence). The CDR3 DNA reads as TGTGCCAGCAGCTCCGTACAGGGGGGCACTGAAGCTTTCTTT. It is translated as CASSSVQGGTEAFF. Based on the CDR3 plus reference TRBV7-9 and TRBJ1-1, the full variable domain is DTGVSQNPRHKITKRGQNVTFRCDPISEHNRLYWYRQTLGQGPEFLTYFQNEAQLEKSRLLSDRFSAERPKGSFSTLEIQRTEQGDSAMYLCASSSVQGGTEAFFGQGTRLTVV.

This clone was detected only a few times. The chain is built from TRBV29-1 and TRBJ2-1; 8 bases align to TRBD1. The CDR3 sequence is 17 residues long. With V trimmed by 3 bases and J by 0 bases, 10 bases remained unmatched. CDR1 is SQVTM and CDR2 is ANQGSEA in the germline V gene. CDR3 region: CSVDGDRTTSSYNEQFF. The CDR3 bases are TGCAGCGTTGATGGGGACAGGACTACGTCCTCCTACAATGAGCAGTTCTTC.

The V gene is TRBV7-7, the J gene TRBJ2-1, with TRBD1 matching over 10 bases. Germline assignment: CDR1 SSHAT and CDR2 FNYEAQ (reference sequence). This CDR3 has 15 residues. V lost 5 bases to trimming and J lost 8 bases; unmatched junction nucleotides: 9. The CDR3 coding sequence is TGTGCCAGCAGCCCCGGGACAGGGGTGTACTATGAGCAGTTCTTC. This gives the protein CASSPGTGVYYEQFF.

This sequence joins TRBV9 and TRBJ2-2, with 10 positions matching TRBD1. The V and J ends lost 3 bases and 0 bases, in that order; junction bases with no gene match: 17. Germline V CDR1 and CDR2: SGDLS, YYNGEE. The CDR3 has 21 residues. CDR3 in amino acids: CASSGRVGDRGLVANTGELFF. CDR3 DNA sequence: TGTGCCAGCAGCGGGCGGGTGGGGGACAGGGGTTTAGTAGCGAACACCGGGGAGCTGTTTTTT.

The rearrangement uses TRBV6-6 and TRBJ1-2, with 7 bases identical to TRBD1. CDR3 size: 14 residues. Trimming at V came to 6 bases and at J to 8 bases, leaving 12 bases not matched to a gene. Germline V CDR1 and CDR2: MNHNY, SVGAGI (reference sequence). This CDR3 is CASSATGEKWGYTF. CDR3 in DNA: TGTGCCAGCAGCGCAACAGGGGAGAAGTGGGGCTACACCTTC.

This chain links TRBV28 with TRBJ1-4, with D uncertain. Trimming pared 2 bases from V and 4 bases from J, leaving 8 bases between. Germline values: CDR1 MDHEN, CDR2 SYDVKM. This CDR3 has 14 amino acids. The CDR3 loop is CASSLRVLNEKLFF. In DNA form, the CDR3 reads TGTGCCAGCAGTTTACGGGTCCTTAATGAAAAACTGTTTTTT.

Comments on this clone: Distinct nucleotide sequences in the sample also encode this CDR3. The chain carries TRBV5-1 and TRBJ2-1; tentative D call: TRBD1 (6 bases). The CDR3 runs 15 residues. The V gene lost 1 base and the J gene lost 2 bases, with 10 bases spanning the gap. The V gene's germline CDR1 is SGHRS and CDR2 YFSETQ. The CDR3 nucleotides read TGCGCCAGCAGCTTGTTGCAGGGGCCCTACAATGAGCAGTTCTTC. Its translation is CASSLLQGPYNEQFF.

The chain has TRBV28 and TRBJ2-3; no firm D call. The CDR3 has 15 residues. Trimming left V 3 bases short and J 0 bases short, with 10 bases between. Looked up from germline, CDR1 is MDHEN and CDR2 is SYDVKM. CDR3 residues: CASSFRAPSTDTQYF. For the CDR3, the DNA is TGTGCCAGCAGTTTCCGGGCGCCTAGCACAGATACGCAGTATTTT.

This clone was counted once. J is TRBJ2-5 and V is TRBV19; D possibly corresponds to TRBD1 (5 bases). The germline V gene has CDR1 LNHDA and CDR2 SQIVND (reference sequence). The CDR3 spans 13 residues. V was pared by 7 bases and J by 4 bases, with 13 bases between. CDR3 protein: CASTQGYGETQYF. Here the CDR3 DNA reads TGTGCCAGTACCCAGGGTTACGGAGAGACCCAGTACTTC.

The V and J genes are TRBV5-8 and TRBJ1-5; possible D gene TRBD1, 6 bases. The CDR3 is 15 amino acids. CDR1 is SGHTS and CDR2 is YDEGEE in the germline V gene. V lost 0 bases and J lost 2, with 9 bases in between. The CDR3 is CASSLAGEGNQPQHF. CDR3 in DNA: TGTGCCAGCAGCTTGGCAGGGGAGGGCAATCAGCCCCAGCATTTT.

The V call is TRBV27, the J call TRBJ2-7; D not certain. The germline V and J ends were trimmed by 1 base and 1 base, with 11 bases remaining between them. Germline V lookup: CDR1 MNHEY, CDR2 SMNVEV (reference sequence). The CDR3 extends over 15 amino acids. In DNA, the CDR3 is TGTGCCAGCAGTTTATGGCTCAAACAATCCTACGAGCAGTACTTC. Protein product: CASSLWLKQSYEQYF.

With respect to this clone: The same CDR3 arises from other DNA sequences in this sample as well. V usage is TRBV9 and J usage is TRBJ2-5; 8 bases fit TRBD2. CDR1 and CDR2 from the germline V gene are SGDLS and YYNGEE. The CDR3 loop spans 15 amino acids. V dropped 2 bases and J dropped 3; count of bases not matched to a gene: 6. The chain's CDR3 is CASSVGLAGEETQYF. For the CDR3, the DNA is TGTGCCAGCAGCGTCGGGCTAGCGGGCGAAGAGACCCAGTACTTC.

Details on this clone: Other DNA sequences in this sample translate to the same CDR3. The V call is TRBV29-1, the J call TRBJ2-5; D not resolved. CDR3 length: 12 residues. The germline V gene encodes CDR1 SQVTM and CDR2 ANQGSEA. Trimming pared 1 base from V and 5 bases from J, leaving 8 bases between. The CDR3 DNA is TGCAGCGTTGAAGGGACGGGTGAGACCCAGTACTTC. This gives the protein CSVEGTGETQYF.

CDR3 amino acids: CASRQKGLAGTYEQYF. DNA for the CDR3: TGTGCCAGCAGACAAAAGGGACTAGCGGGCACCTACGAGCAGTACTTC. The chain combines TRBV11-2 with TRBJ2-7; 12 nucleotides agree with TRBD2. V dropped 6 bases and J dropped 2; count of bases not matched to a gene: 8. The CDR3 has 16 amino acids. In germline, CDR1 is SGHAT, CDR2 FQNNGV.

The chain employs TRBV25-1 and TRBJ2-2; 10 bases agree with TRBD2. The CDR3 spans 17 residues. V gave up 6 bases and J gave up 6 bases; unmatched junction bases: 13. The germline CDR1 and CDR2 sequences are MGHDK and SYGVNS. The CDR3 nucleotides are TGTGCCAGCAGCCCCCCTCAAGCGGGAGGGTTTCCCGGGGAGCTGTTTTTT. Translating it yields CASSPPQAGGFPGELFF.

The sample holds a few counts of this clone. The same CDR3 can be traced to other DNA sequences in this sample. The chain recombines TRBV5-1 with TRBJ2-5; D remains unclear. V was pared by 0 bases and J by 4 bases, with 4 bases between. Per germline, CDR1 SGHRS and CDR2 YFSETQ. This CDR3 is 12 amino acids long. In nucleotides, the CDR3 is TGCGCCAGCAGCTTGGCCGGAGAGACCCAGTACTTC. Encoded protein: CASSLAGETQYF.

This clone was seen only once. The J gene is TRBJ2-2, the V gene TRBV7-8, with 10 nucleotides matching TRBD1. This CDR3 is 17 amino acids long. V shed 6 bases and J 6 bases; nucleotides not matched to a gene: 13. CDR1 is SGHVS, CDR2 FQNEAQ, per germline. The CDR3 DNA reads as TGTGCCAGCAGTCGAAGAAAGCCGGGACAGGGGCCCGGGGAGCTGTTTTTT. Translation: CASSRRKPGQGPGELFF.

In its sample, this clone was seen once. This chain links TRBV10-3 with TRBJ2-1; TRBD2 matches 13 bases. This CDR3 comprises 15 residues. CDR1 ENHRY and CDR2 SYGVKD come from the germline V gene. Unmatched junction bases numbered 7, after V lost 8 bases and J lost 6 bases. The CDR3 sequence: CAISGLAGVGNEQFF. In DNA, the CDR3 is TGTGCCATCTCAGGACTAGCGGGAGTTGGCAATGAGCAGTTCTTC.

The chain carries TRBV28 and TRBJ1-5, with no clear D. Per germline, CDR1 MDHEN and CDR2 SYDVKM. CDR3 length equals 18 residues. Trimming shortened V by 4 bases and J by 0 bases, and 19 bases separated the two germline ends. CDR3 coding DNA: TGTGCCAGCAGTTCCCCTCTGGGGTCGGGCGGTAGCAATCAGCCCCAGCATTTT. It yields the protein CASSSPLGSGGSNQPQHF.

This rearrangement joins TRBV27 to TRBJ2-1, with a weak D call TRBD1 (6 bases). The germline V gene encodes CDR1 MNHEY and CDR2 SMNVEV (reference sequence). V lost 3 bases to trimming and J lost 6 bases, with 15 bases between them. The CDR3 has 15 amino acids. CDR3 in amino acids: CASSFPTGLINEQFF. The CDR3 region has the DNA TGTGCCAGCAGTTTCCCCACAGGGCTCATCAATGAGCAGTTCTTC.

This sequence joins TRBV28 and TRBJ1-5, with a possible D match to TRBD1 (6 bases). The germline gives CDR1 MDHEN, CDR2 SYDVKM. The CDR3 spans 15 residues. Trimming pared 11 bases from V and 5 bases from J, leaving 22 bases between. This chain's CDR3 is CAAHRRGGGDQPQHF. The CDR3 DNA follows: TGTGCCGCCCATCGGAGGGGGGGAGGGGATCAGCCCCAGCATTTT.

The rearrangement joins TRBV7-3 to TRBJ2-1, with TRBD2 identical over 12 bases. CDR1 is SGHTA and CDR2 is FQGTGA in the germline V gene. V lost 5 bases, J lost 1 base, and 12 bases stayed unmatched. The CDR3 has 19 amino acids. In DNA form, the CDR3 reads TGTGCCAGCAGCACCCGCGACGGACTAGCGGGACCGTCCTACAATGAGCAGTTCTTC. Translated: CASSTRDGLAGPSYNEQFF.

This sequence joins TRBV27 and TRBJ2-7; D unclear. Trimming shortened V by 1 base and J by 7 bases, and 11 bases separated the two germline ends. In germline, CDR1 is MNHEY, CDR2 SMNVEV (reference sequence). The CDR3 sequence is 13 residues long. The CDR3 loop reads CASSLLGQTEQYF. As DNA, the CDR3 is TGTGCCAGCAGTTTATTAGGGCAGACGGAGCAGTACTTC.

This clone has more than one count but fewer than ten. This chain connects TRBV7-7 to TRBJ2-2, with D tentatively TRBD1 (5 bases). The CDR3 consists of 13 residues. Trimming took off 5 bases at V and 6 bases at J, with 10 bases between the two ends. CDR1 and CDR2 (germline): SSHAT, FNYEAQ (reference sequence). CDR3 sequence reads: CASSLQAPGELFF. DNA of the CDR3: TGTGCCAGCAGCCTACAGGCCCCCGGGGAGCTGTTTTTT.

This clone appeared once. The CDR3 protein is CASSLEGGAYEQYF. DNA of the CDR3: TGTGCCAGCAGCTTAGAAGGGGGAGCCTACGAGCAGTACTTC. V gene TRBV7-9 combines with J gene TRBJ2-7; TRBD1 might be the D (6 bases). Trimming took 1 base from V and 2 from J, leaving 9 bases between them. CDR3 length: 14 amino acids. The V gene's germline CDR1 is SEHNR and CDR2 FQNEAQ (reference sequence).

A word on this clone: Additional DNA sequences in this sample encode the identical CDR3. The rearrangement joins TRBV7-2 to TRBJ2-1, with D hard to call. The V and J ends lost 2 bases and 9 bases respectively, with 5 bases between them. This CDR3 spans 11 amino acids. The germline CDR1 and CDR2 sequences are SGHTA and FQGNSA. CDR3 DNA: TGTGCCAGCAGCTTATTCGGTGAGCAGTTCTTC. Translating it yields CASSLFGEQFF.